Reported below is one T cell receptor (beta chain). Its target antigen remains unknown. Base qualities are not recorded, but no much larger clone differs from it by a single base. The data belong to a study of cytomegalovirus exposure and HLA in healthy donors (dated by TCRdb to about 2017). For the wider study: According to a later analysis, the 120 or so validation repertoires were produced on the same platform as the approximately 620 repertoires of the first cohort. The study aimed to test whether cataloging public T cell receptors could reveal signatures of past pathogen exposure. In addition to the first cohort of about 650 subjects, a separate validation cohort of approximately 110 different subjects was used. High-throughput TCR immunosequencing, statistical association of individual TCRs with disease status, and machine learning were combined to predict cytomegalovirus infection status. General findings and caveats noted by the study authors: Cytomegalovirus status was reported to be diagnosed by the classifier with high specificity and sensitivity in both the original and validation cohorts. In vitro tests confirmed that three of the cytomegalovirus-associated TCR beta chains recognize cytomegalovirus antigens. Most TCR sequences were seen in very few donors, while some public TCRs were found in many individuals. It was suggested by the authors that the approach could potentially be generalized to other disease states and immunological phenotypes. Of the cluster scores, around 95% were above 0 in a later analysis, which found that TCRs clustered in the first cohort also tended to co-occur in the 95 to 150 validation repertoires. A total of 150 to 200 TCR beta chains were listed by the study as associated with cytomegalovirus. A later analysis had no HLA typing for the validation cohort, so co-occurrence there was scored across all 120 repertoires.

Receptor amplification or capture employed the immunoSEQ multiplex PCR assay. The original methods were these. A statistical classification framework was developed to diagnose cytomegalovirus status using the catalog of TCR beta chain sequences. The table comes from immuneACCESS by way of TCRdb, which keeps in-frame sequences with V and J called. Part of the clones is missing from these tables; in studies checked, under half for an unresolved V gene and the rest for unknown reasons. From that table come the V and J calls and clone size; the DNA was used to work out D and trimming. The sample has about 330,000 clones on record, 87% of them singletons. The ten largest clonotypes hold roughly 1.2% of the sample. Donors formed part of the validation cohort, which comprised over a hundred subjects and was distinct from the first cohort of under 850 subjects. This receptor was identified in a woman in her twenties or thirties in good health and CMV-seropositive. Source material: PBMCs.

The DNA is TGTGCCAGCACCCGGGCCCTTGAAGCTTTCTTT. Translated, this gives CASTRALEAFF. The sequence links TRBV6-1 to TRBJ1-1, with no D gene named confidently. Trimming at the junction amounts to 7 bases on V and 7 bases on J, and the germline ends lie 10 bases apart. For CDR1 and CDR2, the germline V gene lists MNHNS and SASEGT. The CDR3 spans 11 residues, from the cysteine through the phenylalanine. Kept here is only the CDR3 DNA, which spans 33 bases and is read in frame from base 1.